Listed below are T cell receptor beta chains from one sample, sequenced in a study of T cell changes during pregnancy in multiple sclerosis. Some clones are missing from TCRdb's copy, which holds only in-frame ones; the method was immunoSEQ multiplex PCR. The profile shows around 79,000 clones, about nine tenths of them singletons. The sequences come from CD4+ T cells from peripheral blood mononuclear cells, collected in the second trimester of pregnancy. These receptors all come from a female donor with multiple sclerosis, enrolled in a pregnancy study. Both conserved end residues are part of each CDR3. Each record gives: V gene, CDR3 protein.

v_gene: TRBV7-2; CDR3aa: CASSLIAGSSYEQYF
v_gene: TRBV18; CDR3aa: CASSPPGKGQLFF
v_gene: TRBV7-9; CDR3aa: CATTPRRANYGYTF
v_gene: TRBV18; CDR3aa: CASSPEAITYGYTF
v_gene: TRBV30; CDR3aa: CAWRPAGYGYTF
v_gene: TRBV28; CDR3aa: CASSERLSYNSPLHF
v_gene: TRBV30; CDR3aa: CAWKFTGAGEQYF
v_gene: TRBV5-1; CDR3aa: CASSLRPLGTSSVLNTGELFF
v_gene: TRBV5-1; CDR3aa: CASSPLARDTQYF
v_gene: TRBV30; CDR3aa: CAWSRGPSTEAFF
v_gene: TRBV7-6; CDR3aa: CASSLGTGGNQPQHF
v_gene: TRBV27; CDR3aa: CASSLEVALYPYEQYF
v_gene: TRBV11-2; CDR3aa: CASSLLLSGNTIYF
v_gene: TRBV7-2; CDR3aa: CASSLGGFGSPLHF
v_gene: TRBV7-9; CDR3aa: CASSFSALAGAAGELFF
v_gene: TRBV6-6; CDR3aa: CASSYSTGATGELFF
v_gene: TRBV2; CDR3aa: CASSGHSGANVLTF
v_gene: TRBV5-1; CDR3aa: CASSPIQASSYNEQFF
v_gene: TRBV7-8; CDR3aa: CASSLAFPGGETQYF
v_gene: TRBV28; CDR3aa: CASSLGATGSREQYF
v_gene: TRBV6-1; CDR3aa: CASSEQVSYEQYF
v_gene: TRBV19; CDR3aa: CASSMGLAGRQETQYF